This TCR beta chain is from a study of cytomegalovirus exposure and HLA in healthy donors. The germline CDR1 and CDR2 sequences are SGDLS and YYNGEE. Trimming removed 2 bases from V and 1 base from J; junction bases left unmatched: 0. This CDR3 has 14 amino acids. In regard to this clone: Distinct nucleotide sequences in the sample also encode this CDR3.

Primers: 60 Vbeta forward and 13 Jbeta reverse. The protocol was immunoSEQ multiplex PCR, while the TCRdb copy is restricted to in-frame clones and leaves out a portion. The repertoire holds about 160,000 clones, with roughly four fifths as singletons. What was sequenced was PBMCs. The receptor was derived from a man aged 55 to 69 in good health and CMV-seronegative. The chain is built from TRBV9 and TRBJ2-5; 9 bases map to TRBD1. CDR3 sequence: CASSVDRGQETQYF. CDR3 sequence (DNA): TGTGCCAGCAGCGTGGACAGGGGCCAAGAGACCCAGTACTTC. The variable domain in full, completed from reference TRBV9 and TRBJ2-5, reads DSGVTQTPKHLITATGQRVTLRCSPRSGDLSVYWYQQSLDQGLQFLIQYYNGEERAKGNILERFSAQQFPDLHSELNLSSLELGDSALYFCASSVDRGQETQYFGPGTRLLVL.